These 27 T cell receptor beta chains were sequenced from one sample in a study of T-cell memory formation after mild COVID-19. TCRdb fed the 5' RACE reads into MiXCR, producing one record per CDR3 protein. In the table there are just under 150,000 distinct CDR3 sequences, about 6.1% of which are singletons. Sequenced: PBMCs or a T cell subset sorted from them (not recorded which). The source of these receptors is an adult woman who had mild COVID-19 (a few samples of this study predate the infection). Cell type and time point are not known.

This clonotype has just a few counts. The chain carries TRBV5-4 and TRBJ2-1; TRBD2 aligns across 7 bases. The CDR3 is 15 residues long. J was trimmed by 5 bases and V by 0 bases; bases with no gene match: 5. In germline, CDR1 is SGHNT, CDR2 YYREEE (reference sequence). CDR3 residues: CASSLGTRSDNEQFF. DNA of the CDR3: TGTGCCAGCAGCTTGGGGACTAGATCGGACAATGAGCAGTTCTTC.

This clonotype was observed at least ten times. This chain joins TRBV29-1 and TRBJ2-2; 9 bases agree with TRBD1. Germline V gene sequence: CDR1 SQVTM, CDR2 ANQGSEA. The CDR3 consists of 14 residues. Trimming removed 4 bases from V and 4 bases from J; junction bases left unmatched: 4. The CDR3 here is CSVGLDRGTGELFF. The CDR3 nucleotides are TGCAGCGTTGGGTTGGACAGGGGCACCGGGGAGCTGTTTTTT.

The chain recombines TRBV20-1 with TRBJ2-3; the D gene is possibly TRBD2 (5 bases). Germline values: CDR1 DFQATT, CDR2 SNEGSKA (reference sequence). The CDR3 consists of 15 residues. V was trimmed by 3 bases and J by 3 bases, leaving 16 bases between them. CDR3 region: CSASDRRKQTDTQYF. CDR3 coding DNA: TGCAGTGCTAGTGATAGGAGGAAGCAAACAGATACGCAGTATTTT.

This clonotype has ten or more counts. CDR3 loop: CASRRGLAGYQETQYF. CDR3 in DNA: TGTGCCAGCAGAAGAGGACTAGCGGGGTATCAAGAGACCCAGTACTTC. The genes are TRBV2 and TRBJ2-5; TRBD2 aligns across 12 bases. This CDR3 has 16 amino acids. Trimming cost V 6 bases and J 2 bases; bases outside gene matches: 7. CDR1 and CDR2 (germline): SNHLY, FYNNEI.

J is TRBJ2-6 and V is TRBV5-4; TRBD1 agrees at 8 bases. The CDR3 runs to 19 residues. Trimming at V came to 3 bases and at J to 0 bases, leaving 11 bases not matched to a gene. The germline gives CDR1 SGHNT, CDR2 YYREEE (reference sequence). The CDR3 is CASSSPSGTGASGANVLTF. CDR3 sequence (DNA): TGTGCCAGCAGCTCCCCCTCCGGGACAGGCGCCTCTGGGGCCAACGTCCTGACTTTC. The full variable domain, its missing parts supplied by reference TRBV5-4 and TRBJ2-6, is ETGVTQSPTHLIKTRGQQVTLRCSSQSGHNTVSWYQQALGQGPQFIFQYYREEENGRGNFPPRFSGLQFPNYSSELNVNALELDDSALYLCASSSPSGTGASGANVLTFGAGSRLTVL.

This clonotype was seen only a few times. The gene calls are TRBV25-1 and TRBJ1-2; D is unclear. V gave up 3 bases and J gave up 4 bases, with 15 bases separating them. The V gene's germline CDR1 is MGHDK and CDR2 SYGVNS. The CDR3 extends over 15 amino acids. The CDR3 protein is CASSDYSIFGYGYTF. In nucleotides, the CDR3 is TGTGCCAGCAGTGATTATAGCATATTCGGCTATGGCTACACCTTC.

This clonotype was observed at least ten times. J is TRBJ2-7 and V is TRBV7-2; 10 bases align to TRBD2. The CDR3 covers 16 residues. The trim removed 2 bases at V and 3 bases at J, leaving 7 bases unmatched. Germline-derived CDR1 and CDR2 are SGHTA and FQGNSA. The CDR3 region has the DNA TGTGCCAGCAGCTTAATTATTGCTAGCGGGAGCTACGAGCAGTACTTC. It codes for CASSLIIASGSYEQYF.

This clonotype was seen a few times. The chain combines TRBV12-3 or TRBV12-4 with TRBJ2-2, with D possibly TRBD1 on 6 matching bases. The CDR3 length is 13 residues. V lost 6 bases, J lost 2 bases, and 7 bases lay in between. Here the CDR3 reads CASRDSNTGELFF. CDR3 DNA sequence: TGTGCCAGCAGGGACAGCAACACCGGGGAGCTGTTTTTT.

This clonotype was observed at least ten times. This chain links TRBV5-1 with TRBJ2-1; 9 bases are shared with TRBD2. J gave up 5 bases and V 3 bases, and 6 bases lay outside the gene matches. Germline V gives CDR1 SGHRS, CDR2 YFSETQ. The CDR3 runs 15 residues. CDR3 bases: TGCGCCAGCAGCTGGAGCGGGGGGCCCGACAATGAGCAGTTCTTC. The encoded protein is CASSWSGGPDNEQFF. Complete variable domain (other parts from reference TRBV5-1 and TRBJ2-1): KAGVTQTPRYLIKTRGQQVTLSCSPISGHRSVSWYQQTPGQGLQFLFEYFSETQRNKGNFPGRFSGRQFSNSRSEMNVSTLELGDSALYLCASSWSGGPDNEQFFGPGTRLTVL.

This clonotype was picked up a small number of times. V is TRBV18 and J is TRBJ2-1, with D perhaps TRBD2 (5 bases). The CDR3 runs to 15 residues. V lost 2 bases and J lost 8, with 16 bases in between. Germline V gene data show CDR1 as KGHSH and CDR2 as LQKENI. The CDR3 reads CASSPVVGSGYEQFF. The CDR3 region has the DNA TGTGCCAGCTCACCAGTTGTCGGGTCGGGGTATGAGCAGTTCTTC.

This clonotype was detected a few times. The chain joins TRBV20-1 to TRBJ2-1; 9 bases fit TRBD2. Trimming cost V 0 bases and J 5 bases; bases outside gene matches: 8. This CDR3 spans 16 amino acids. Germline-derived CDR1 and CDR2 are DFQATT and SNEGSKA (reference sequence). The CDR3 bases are TGCAGTGCTAGAGATCCGAGCGGGAGGAGGGACAATGAGCAGTTCTTC. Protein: CSARDPSGRRDNEQFF.

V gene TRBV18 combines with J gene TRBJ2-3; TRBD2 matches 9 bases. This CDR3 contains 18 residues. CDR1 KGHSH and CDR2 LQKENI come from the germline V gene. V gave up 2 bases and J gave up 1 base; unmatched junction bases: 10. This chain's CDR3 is CASSPGLAGSSRTDTQYF. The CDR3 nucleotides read TGTGCCAGCTCACCAGGCCTAGCGGGGAGCTCTCGCACAGATACGCAGTATTTT.

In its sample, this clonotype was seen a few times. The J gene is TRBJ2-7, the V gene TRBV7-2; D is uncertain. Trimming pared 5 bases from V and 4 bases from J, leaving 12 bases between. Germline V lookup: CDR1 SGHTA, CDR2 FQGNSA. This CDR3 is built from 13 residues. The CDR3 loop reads CASSPRSRYEQYF. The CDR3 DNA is TGTGCCAGCAGCCCCCGATCAAGGTACGAGCAGTACTTC. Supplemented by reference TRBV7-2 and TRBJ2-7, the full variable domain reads GAGVSQSPSNKVTEKGKDVELRCDPISGHTALYWYRQSLGQGLEFLIYFQGNSAPDKSGLPSDRFSAERTGGSVSTLTIQRTQQEDSAVYLCASSPRSRYEQYFGPGTRLTVT.

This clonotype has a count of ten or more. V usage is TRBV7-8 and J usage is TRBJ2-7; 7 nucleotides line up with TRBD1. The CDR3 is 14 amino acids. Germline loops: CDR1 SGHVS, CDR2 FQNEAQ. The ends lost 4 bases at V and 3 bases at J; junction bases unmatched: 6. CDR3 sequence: CASSYWTGFYEQYF. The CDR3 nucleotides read TGTGCCAGCAGCTACTGGACAGGTTTCTACGAGCAGTACTTC.

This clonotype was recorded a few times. The CDR3 DNA follows: TGCAGTGCTGGAGGGACTAGCGCAACGGAGACCCAGTACTTC. This translates into CSAGGTSATETQYF. V usage is TRBV20-1 and J usage is TRBJ2-5, with TRBD2 matching 10 bases. V lost 5 bases to trimming and J lost 5 bases; unmatched junction nucleotides: 8. This CDR3 spans 14 amino acids. Per germline, CDR1 DFQATT and CDR2 SNEGSKA (reference sequence).

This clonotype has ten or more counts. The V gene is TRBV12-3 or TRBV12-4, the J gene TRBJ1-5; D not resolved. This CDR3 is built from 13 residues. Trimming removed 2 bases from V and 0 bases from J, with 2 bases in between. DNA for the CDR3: TGTGCCAGCAGTTTAAGTAGCAATCAGCCCCAGCATTTT. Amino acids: CASSLSSNQPQHF.

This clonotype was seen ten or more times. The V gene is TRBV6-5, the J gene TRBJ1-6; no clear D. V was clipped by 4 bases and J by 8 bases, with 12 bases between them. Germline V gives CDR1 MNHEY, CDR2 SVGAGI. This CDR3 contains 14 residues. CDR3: CASSLSGWDSPLHF. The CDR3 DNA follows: TGTGCCAGCAGTTTATCGGGGTGGGATTCACCCCTCCACTTT.

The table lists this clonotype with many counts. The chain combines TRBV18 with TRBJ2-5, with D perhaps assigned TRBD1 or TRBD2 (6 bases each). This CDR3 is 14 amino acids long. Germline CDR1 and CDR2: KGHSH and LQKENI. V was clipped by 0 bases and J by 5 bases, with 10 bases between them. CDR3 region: CASSPPGGSETQYF. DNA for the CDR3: TGTGCCAGCTCACCACCGGGGGGCTCCGAGACCCAGTACTTC. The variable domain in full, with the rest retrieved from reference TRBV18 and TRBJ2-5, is NAGVMQNPRHLVRRRGQEARLRCSPMKGHSHVYWYRQLPEEGLKFMVYLQKENIIDESGMPKERFSAEFPKEGPSILRIQQVVRGDSAAYFCASSPPGGSETQYFGPGTRLLVL.

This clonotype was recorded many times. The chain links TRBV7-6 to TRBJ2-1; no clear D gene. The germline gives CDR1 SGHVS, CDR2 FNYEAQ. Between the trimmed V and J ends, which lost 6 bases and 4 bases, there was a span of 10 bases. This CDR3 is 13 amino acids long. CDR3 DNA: TGTGCCAGCAGTGGGCAGCAGTACAATGAGCAGTTCTTC. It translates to CASSGQQYNEQFF. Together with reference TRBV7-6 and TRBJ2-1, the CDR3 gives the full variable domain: GAGVSQSPRYKVTKRGQDVALRCDPISGHVSLYWYRQALGQGPEFLTYFNYEAQQDKSGLPNDRFSAERPEGSISTLTIQRTEQRDSAMYRCASSGQQYNEQFFGPGTRLTVL.

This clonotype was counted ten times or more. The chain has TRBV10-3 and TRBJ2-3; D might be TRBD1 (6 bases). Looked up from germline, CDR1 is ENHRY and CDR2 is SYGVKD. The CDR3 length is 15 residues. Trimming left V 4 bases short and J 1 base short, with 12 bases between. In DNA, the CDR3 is TGTGCCATCAGTGGGGGGCCAGGCGGCACAGATACGCAGTATTTT. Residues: CAISGGPGGTDTQYF.

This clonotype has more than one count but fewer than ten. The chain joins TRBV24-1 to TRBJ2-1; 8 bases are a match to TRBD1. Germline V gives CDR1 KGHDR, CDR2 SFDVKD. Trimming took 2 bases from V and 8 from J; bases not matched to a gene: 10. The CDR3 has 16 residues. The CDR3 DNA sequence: TGTGCCACCAGTGATTCCCGGACAGGGATTATCCATGAGCAGTTCTTC. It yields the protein CATSDSRTGIIHEQFF.

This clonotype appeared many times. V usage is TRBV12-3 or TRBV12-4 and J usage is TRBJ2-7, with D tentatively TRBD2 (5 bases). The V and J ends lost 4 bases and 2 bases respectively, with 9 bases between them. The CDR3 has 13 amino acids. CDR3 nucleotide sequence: TGTGCCAGCAGTTCCGGGGTTCCCTACGAGCAGTACTTC. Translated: CASSSGVPYEQYF.

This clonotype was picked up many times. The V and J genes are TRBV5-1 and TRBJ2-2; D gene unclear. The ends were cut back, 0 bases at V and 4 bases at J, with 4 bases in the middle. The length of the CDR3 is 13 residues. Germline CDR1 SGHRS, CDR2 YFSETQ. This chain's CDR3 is CASSLGRTGELFF. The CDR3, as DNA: TGCGCCAGCAGCTTGGGACGCACCGGGGAGCTGTTTTTT.

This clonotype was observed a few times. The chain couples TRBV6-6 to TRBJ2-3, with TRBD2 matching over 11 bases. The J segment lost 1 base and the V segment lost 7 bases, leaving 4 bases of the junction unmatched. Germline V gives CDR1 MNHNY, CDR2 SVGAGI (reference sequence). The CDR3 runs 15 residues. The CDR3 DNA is TGTGCCAGCACCCCGGGACTAGCGGGCACAGATACGCAGTATTTT. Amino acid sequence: CASTPGLAGTDTQYF.

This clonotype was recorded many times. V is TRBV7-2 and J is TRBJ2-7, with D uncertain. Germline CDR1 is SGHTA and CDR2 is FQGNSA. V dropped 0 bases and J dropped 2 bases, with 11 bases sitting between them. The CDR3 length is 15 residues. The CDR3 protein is CASSLARPTTYEQYF. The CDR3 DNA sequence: TGTGCCAGCAGCTTAGCGCGGCCTACAACCTACGAGCAGTACTTC.

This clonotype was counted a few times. CDR3 coding DNA: TGTGCCAGCAGTTTATCGGGCAGGCCCACAGATACGCAGTATTTT. It specifies CASSLSGRPTDTQYF. The chain is built from TRBV27 and TRBJ2-3; D not certain. The CDR3 sequence is 15 residues long. Germline V gene sequence: CDR1 MNHEY, CDR2 SMNVEV (reference sequence). Between the trimmed V and J ends, which lost 0 bases and 2 bases, there was a span of 9 bases.

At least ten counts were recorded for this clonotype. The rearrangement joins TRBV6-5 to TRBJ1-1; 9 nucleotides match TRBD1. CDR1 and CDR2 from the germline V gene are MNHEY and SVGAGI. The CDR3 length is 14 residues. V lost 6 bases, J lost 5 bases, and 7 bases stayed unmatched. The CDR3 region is CASSRGQGYTEAFF. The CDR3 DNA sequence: TGTGCCAGCAGCCGGGGACAGGGATATACTGAAGCTTTCTTT.